This T cell receptor (beta chain) appears in the sequencing data of a study of CD8+ T cells in alopecia areata. Comments on this clone: What it binds is unknown.

General study results and limits: How baseline CD8+ expansion relates to response remains uncertain (there was one nonresponder).

RNA, once extracted, was reverse transcribed into cDNA for use as the sequencing template. TCRdb's copy holds only in-frame clones and misses some; the assay was immunoSEQ multiplex PCR. The table has around 160,000 clones, 60% seen once. J lost 0 bases, V lost 6 bases, and 3 bases had no gene match. The CDR3 contains 14 residues. Germline assignment: CDR1 ENHRY and CDR2 SYGVKD. Treatment meaning: oral pan-JAK inhibitor, 5-10 mg twice daily. The clonotype was recovered from a human donor with alopecia areata. The rearrangement uses TRBV10-3 and TRBJ1-2, with 8 bases lining up with TRBD1. The sequencing used CD4+ T cells sorted from blood, collected at week 24, from a patient treated with tofacitinib. CDR3 in amino acids: CAIRGQAANYGYTF. CDR3 DNA: TGTGCCATCAGGGGACAGGCCGCTAACTATGGCTACACCTTC.